The 14 T cell receptor beta chains below were found in one sample sequenced in a study of low-dose radiotherapy and immunotherapy resistance in tumors. Time point described: after trial treatment. Treatment indicated: LDRT plus nivolumab, ipilimumab, low-dose cyclophosphamide and aspirin (RACIN trial). cDNA synthesis used a TRAV/TRBV-specific primer set for both chains. A constant-region primer paired with the V-primer adapter amplified TCRs over about 19 PCR cycles. TCRdb re-analysed the reads in MiXCR, keeping a single row per CDR3 protein. There are more than 50,000 distinct CDR3 sequences in the sample; around a quarter occur only once, and approximately 6.4% lies in the top ten. Sequencing was performed on PBMCs, taken after low-dose radiotherapy plus immunotherapy. Receptor source: a male donor with prostate cancer.

This clonotype was observed a handful of times. V and J are TRBV3-1 and TRBJ1-3, with D unclear. Trimming removed 1 base at V and 0 bases at J, with 7 bases between. Germline V gene sequence: CDR1 LGHDT, CDR2 YNNKEL (reference sequence). The CDR3 runs 15 residues. In nucleotides, the CDR3 is TGTGCCAGCAGCCAAGGTCAGGTCTCTGGAAACACCATATATTTT. As protein: CASSQGQVSGNTIYF.

This clonotype occurred once. The gene calls are TRBV5-1 and TRBJ2-3; D is uncertain. The V end lost 0 bases, the J end lost 3 bases, and 11 bases lay between the germline ends. CDR3 length: 15 amino acids. Germline CDR1 and CDR2: SGHRS and YFSETQ. CDR3 bases: TGCGCCAGCAGCTTGGAAGTTGCCGGGACAGATACGCAGTATTTT. Its translation: CASSLEVAGTDTQYF.

This clonotype was recorded at least ten times. This chain uses TRBV7-6 with TRBJ2-3; D is ambiguous. The germline V and J ends were trimmed by 2 bases and 2 bases, with 8 bases remaining between them. The CDR3 has 14 residues. Germline V CDR1 and CDR2: SGHVS, FNYEAQ. CDR3: CASSLYSPTDTQYF. For the CDR3, the DNA is TGTGCCAGCAGCTTATACTCCCCCACAGATACGCAGTATTTT. Combining the CDR3 with reference TRBV7-6 and TRBJ2-3 gives the whole variable domain GAGVSQSPRYKVTKRGQDVALRCDPISGHVSLYWYRQALGQGPEFLTYFNYEAQQDKSGLPNDRFSAERPEGSISTLTIQRTEQRDSAMYRCASSLYSPTDTQYFGPGTRLTVL.

This chain connects TRBV12-5 to TRBJ2-7; TRBD2 matches 8 bases. The germline V gene has CDR1 LGHNT and CDR2 FRNRAP. J gave up 2 bases and V 8 bases, and 11 bases lay outside the gene matches. The CDR3 length is 15 residues. CDR3 nucleotides: TGTGCTAGTATCGCCGGCGGGAGGATCGCCTACGAGCAGTACTTC. Protein product: CASIAGGRIAYEQYF.

At least ten counts were recorded for this clonotype. The J gene is TRBJ1-2, the V gene TRBV4-1; weak D call: TRBD1 (6 bases). The germline CDR1 and CDR2 sequences are MGHRA and YSYEKL. The ends were cut back, 0 bases at V and 4 bases at J, with 9 bases in the middle. The CDR3 has 14 residues. The CDR3 sequence: CASSQERGGYGYTF. The CDR3 DNA follows: TGCGCCAGCAGCCAAGAAAGGGGGGGCTATGGCTACACCTTC.

This clonotype was seen a handful of times. The genes are TRBV5-8 and TRBJ1-2; a possible D gene is TRBD1 (5 bases). This CDR3 is 16 amino acids long. Trimming pared 6 bases from V and 7 bases from J, leaving 25 bases between. The germline V gene encodes CDR1 SGHTS and CDR2 YDEGEE. Here the CDR3 reads CASTAPWDRSMRGYTF. The CDR3, as DNA: TGTGCCAGCACCGCCCCTTGGGACCGATCTATGCGTGGCTACACCTTC.

This clonotype was seen at least ten times. The chain links TRBV30 to TRBJ1-1; 10 positions agree with TRBD1. J was trimmed by 1 base and V by 1 base; bases with no gene match: 6. The germline gives CDR1 GTSNPN, CDR2 SVGIG (reference sequence). The CDR3 loop spans 16 amino acids. The CDR3 loop is CAWSGGQGGQNTEAFF. The DNA of the CDR3 is TGTGCCTGGAGTGGCGGACAGGGGGGCCAGAACACTGAAGCTTTCTTT. Combining the CDR3 with reference TRBV30 and TRBJ1-1 gives the whole variable domain SQTIHQWPATLVQPVGSPLSLECTVEGTSNPNLYWYRQAAGRGLQLLFYSVGIGQISSEVPQNLSASRPQDRQFILSSKKLLLSDSGFYLCAWSGGQGGQNTEAFFGQGTRLTVV.

As regards this clonotype: Since a far larger clone is one base different, this is likely a read error. CDR3 protein: CVSSLEGISNQPQHF. CDR3 DNA: TGTGTCAGCAGCTTAGAAGGGATTAGCAATCAGCCCCAGCATTTT. The V and J genes are TRBV7-9 and TRBJ1-5; no reliable D call. Germline V gene sequence: CDR1 SEHNR, CDR2 FQNEAQ (reference sequence). This CDR3 is 15 amino acids long.

The chain has TRBV6-1 and TRBJ2-2; D might be TRBD1 (6 bases). The V end lost 6 bases, the J end lost 2 bases, and 13 bases lay between the germline ends. CDR1 is MNHNS and CDR2 is SASEGT in the germline V gene. CDR3 length: 15 amino acids. The CDR3 nucleotides read TGTGCCAGCAGCGCCGGGACAATTAACACCGGGGAGCTGTTTTTT. This encodes CASSAGTINTGELFF.

This clonotype appeared many times. The chain recombines TRBV20-1 with TRBJ2-1; possibly TRBD2 for D (7 bases). Germline V gene lookup returns CDR1 DFQATT and CDR2 SNEGSKA (reference sequence). Trimming stripped 7 bases from V and 4 bases from J, with 11 bases between. CDR3 length: 12 residues. This CDR3 reads CSGEGTYNEQFF. The CDR3 region has the DNA TGCAGTGGGGAGGGGACATACAATGAGCAGTTCTTC.

There are many counts of this clonotype. The genes are TRBV6-6 and TRBJ1-5, with 9 bases that match TRBD1. The length of the CDR3 is 16 residues. Germline CDR1 and CDR2: MNHNY and SVGAGI (reference sequence). With V trimmed by 4 bases and J by 3 bases, 7 bases remained unmatched. The CDR3 here is CASSSGQGDVNQPQHF. The DNA for the CDR3 is TGTGCCAGCAGTTCGGGACAGGGCGATGTCAATCAGCCCCAGCATTTT.

A note on this clonotype: A far larger clone lies a single base away; this is likely a read error. The V gene is TRBV7-6, the J gene TRBJ2-5; TRBD1 is a possible D gene (5 bases). Germline values: CDR1 SGHVS, CDR2 FNYEAQ. V lost 0 bases and J 11 bases, leaving 22 bases between the germline ends. The CDR3 totals 16 residues. DNA of the CDR3: TGTGCCAGCAGCTTAGCTAGGGGAAGTTCTTTAAATGAGCAGTACTTC. It codes for CASSLARGSSLNEQYF.

This clonotype was counted only a few times. This likely reflects a read error, since a far larger clone is one base away. The V and J genes are TRBV28 and TRBJ2-1; a weak D match, TRBD1 (6 bases). The CDR3 extends over 14 amino acids. CDR1 is MDHEN, CDR2 SYDVKM, per germline. V lost 6 bases and J lost 10, with 19 bases in between. CDR3 loop: CASSPWDTAYEQFF. The CDR3, as DNA: TGTGCCAGCAGCCCCTGGGACACGGCCTACGAGCAGTTCTTC.

Remarks on this clonotype: Germline is not matched at one junction end, which may reflect a read error. The V and J genes are TRBV5-1 and TRBJ1-6; 9 bases fit TRBD1. CDR3 length: 15 amino acids. Germline V gene data show CDR1 as SGHRS and CDR2 as YFSETQ. CDR3 loop: CASSLEGTGPSLLHF. In DNA form, the CDR3 reads TGCGCCAGCAGCTTGGAGGGGACAGGGCCGTCACTCCTCCACTTT.